Sequencing of this T cell receptor beta chain was carried out in a study of shared clonotypes between healthy human individuals. Across the whole study: Per donor, three plates held CD4 naive cells, three held CD4 memory, two held CD8 naive and one held CD8 memory.

Naive CD8 cells, CD45RO-negative and positively selected for CCR7, excluded terminally differentiated effector memory CD45RA+ cells. Each sorted subset replicate got 200 ng genomic DNA, approximately 27,000 genomes. Using immunoSEQ multiplex PCR, the repertoire was profiled, and TCRdb retains in-frame clones only, with some absent. The sample lists 2 million to 2.5 million clones; more than 85% were seen once. The CDR3 sequence is 13 residues long. The V gene's germline CDR1 is SEHNR and CDR2 FQNEAQ (reference sequence). V lost 4 bases and J 6 bases, leaving 13 bases between the germline ends. A remark on this clone: Its target is not known.

Study-wide results and caveats: A reduction in generation probabilities was seen for non-shared clonotypes relative to those shared by all four donors. Clonotype sharing across several donors was observed for about 4.8% of naive CD4 clonotypes.

This receptor was obtained from a man aged 18 to 30 in good health. Some clones in this sample may be carry-over from other donors' samples. The sequenced sample was naive CD8+ T cells from PBMCs. The V call is TRBV7-9, the J call TRBJ2-7, with a possible D match to TRBD2 (6 bases). The CDR3 here is CASSSGRRTEQYF. The CDR3 nucleotides read TGTGCCAGCAGCTCCGGGAGAAGAACCGAGCAGTACTTC.